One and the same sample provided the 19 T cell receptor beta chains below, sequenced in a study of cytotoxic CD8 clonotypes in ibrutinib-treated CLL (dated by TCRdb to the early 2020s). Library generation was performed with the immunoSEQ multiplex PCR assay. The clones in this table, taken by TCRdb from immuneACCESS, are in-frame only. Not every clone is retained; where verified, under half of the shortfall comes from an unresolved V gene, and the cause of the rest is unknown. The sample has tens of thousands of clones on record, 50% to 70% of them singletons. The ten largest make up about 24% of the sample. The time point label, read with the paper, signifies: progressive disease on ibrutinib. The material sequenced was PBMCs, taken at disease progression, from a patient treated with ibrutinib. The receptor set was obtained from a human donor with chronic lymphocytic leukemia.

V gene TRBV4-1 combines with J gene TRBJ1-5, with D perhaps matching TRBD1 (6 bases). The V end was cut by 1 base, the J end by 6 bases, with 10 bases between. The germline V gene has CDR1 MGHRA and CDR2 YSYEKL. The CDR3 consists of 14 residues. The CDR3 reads CASSQVPRGQPQHF. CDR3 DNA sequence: TGCGCCAGCAGCCAAGTTCCCAGGGGTCAGCCCCAGCATTTT.

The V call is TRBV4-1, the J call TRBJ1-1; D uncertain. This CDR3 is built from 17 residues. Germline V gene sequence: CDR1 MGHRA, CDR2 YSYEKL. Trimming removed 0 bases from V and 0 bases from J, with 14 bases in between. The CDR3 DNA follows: TGCGCCAGCAGCCAAGATAGACGGGGAAAGATGAACACTGAAGCTTTCTTT. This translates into CASSQDRRGKMNTEAFF.

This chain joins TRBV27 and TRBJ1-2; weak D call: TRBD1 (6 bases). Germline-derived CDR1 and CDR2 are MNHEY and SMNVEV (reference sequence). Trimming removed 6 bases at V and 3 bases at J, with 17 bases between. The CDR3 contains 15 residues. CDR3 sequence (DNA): TGTGCCAGCAGCCGCGTTGCAGGGGCCCACTATGGCTACACCTTC. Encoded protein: CASSRVAGAHYGYTF.

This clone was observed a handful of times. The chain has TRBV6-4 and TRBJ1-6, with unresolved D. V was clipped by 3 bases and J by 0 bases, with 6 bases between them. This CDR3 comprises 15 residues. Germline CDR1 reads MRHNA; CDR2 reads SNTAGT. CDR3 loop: CASSEASSYNSPLHF. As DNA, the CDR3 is TGTGCCAGCAGTGAAGCGAGCTCCTATAATTCACCCCTCCACTTT.

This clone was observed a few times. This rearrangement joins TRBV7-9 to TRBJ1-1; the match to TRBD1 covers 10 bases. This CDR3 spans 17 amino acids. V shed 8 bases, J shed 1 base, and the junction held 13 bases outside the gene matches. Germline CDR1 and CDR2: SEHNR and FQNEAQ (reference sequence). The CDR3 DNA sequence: TGTGCCAGCTTCGGGGGAGGGACAGGGGTGGCGAACACTGAAGCTTTCTTT. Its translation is CASFGGGTGVANTEAFF.

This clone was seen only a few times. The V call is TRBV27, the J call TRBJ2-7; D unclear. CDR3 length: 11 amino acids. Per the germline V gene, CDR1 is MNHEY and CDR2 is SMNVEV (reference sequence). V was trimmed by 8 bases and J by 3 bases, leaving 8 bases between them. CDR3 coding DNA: TGTGCCAGCGGTCTGGGCTACGAGCAGTACTTC. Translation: CASGLGYEQYF.

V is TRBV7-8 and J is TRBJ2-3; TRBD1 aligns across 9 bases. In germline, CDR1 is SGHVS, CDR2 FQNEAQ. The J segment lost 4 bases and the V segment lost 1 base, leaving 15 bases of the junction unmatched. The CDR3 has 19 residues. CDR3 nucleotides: TGTGCCAGCAGCTTAGTTCACGGGACAGGGATTATGGTCGCAGATACGCAGTATTTT. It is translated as CASSLVHGTGIMVADTQYF.

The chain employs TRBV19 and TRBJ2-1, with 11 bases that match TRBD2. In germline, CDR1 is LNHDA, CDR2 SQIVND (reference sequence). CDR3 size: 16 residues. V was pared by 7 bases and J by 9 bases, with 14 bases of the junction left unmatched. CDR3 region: CASKGLAGGINSEQFF. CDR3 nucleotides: TGTGCCAGTAAGGGGCTAGCGGGGGGTATTAATTCTGAGCAGTTCTTC.

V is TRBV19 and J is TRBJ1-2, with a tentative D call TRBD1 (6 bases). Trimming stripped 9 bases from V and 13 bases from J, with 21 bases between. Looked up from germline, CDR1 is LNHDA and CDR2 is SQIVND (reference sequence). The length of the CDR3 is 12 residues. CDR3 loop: CASHTRGGFLTF. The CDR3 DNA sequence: TGTGCCAGCCACACCCGGGGGGGCTTTCTCACCTTC.

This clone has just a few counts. This CDR3 reads CATPPGQGAGGYTF. CDR3 bases: TGTGCCACCCCTCCGGGACAGGGGGCAGGAGGCTACACCTTC. This chain uses TRBV2 with TRBJ1-2; 12 bases agree with TRBD1. The V gene's germline CDR1 is SNHLY and CDR2 FYNNEI. CDR3 length: 14 residues. V trimming: 10 bases; J trimming: 8 bases; junction bases outside the gene matches: 11.

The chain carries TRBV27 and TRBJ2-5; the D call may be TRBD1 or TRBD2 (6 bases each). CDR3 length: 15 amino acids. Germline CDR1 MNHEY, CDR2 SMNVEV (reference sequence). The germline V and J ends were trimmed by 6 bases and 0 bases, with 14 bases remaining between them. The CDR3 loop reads CASRKGEAYQETQYF. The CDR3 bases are TGTGCCAGCAGAAAGGGGGAGGCTTACCAAGAGACCCAGTACTTC.

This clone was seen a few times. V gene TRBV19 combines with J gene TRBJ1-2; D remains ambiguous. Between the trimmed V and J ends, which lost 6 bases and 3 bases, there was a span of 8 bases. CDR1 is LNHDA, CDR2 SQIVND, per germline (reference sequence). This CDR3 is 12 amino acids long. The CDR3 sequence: CASSSFDYGYTF. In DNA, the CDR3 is TGTGCCAGTAGCTCTTTTGACTATGGCTACACCTTC.

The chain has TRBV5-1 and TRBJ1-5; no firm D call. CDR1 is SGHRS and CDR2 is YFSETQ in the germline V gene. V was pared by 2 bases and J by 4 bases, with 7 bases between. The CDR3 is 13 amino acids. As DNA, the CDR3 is TGCGCCAGCAGCTTTTCGGAGAATCAGCCCCAGCATTTT. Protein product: CASSFSENQPQHF.

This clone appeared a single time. This chain's CDR3 is CASSSTGGEQYF. The CDR3 region has the DNA TGTGCCAGCAGCTCAACAGGGGGCGAGCAGTACTTC. J is TRBJ2-7 and V is TRBV7-7; TRBD1 matches 8 bases. J lost 6 bases, V lost 4 bases, and 2 bases had no gene match. This CDR3 contains 12 residues. The germline V gene encodes CDR1 SSHAT and CDR2 FNYEAQ (reference sequence).

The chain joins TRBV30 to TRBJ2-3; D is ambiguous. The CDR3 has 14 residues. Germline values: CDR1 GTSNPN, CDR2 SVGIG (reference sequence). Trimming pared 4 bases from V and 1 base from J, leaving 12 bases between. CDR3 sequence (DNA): TGTGCCTGGATAGGTAATGGAGGCACAGATACGCAGTATTTT. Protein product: CAWIGNGGTDTQYF.

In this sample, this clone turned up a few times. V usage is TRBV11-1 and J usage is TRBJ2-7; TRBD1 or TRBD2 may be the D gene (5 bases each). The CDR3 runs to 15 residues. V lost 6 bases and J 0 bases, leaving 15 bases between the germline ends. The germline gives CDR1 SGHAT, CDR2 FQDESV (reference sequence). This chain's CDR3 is CASSPRGRGSYEQYF. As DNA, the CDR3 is TGTGCCAGCAGTCCCCGGGGCCGGGGCTCCTACGAGCAGTACTTC.

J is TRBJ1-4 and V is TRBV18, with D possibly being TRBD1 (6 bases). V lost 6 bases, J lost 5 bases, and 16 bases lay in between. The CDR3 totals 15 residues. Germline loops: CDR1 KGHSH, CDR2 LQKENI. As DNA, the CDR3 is TGTGCCAGCTCGCCGAACCAAGGGGGGAATGAAAAACTGTTTTTT. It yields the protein CASSPNQGGNEKLFF.

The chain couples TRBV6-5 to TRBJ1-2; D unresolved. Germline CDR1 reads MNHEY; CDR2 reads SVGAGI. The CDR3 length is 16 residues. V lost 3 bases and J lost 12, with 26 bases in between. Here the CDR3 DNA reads TGTGCCAGCAGTTATAGTCGTTTCTCTGGGCAGGCTCAGAACACCTTC. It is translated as CASSYSRFSGQAQNTF.

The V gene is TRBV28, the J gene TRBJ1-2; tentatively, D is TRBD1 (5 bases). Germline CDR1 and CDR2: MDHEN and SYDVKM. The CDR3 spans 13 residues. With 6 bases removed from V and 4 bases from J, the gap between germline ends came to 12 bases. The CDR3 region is CASRLGDPYGYTF. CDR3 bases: TGTGCCAGCAGACTAGGGGACCCCTATGGCTACACCTTC.